One and the same sample provided the 30 T cell receptor beta chains below, sequenced in a study of cytomegalovirus exposure and HLA in healthy donors. Generated by immunoSEQ multiplex PCR, the TCRdb table keeps only in-frame clones and is missing some. The repertoire includes tens of thousands of clones, over 95% of them detected once, and more than 2% sits in the top ten. The sample comprised PBMCs. The receptors were gathered from a man in his late teens or twenties in good health and CMV-seronegative.

The chain recombines TRBV6-5 with TRBJ1-1; 9 bases are shared with TRBD1. CDR3 size: 14 residues. Germline assignment: CDR1 MNHEY and CDR2 SVGAGI. Losses at the gene ends were 6 bases for V and 5 bases for J; bases not matched to a gene: 7. For the CDR3, the DNA is TGTGCCAGCAGCCGGGGACAGGGTCGAACTGAAGCTTTCTTT. It encodes CASSRGQGRTEAFF.

This clone occurred once. This sequence joins TRBV7-2 and TRBJ1-2; TRBD1 matches 7 bases. V lost 3 bases to trimming and J lost 4 bases; unmatched junction nucleotides: 11. The germline V gene encodes CDR1 SGHTA and CDR2 FQGNSA. CDR3 length: 16 amino acids. The CDR3 loop reads CASSLAPGQRIYGYTF. CDR3 nucleotides: TGTGCCAGCAGCTTGGCTCCGGGACAGCGAATCTATGGCTACACCTTC. Together with reference TRBV7-2 and TRBJ1-2, the CDR3 gives the full variable domain: GAGVSQSPSNKVTEKGKDVELRCDPISGHTALYWYRQSLGQGLEFLIYFQGNSAPDKSGLPSDRFSAERTGGSVSTLTIQRTQQEDSAVYLCASSLAPGQRIYGYTFGSGTRLTVV.

V is TRBV18 and J is TRBJ1-1; TRBD1 matches at 7 bases. J lost 5 bases, V lost 4 bases, and 10 bases had no gene match. CDR3 length equals 15 residues. Germline values: CDR1 KGHSH, CDR2 LQKENI. The CDR3 sequence is CASSLSETGLTEAFF. CDR3 coding DNA: TGTGCCAGCTCACTCTCCGAGACAGGGCTAACTGAAGCTTTCTTT.

This rearrangement joins TRBV19 to TRBJ2-5; TRBD2 aligns across 10 bases. The CDR3 length is 15 residues. The V segment lost 6 bases and the J segment 0 bases; nucleotides outside the gene matches: 4. Germline assignment: CDR1 LNHDA and CDR2 SQIVND (reference sequence). The CDR3 here is CASSRGLANQETQYF. CDR3 DNA sequence: TGTGCCAGTAGCCGGGGACTAGCGAACCAAGAGACCCAGTACTTC. Together with reference TRBV19 and TRBJ2-5, the CDR3 gives the full variable domain: DGGITQSPKYLFRKEGQNVTLSCEQNLNHDAMYWYRQDPGQGLRLIYYSQIVNDFQKGDIAEGYSVSREKKESFPLTVTSAQKNPTAFYLCASSRGLANQETQYFGPGTRLLVL.

There are a few counts of this clone. The V and J genes are TRBV6-1 and TRBJ1-2; D is unresolved. The germline V and J ends were trimmed by 7 bases and 5 bases, with 14 bases remaining between them. Per the germline V gene, CDR1 is MNHNS and CDR2 is SASEGT. The CDR3 extends over 13 amino acids. CDR3 protein: CASTGHEQYGYTF. The DNA for the CDR3 is TGTGCCAGCACGGGTCATGAACAATATGGCTACACCTTC.

The V and J genes are TRBV4-2 and TRBJ1-1; no firm D call. The germline V and J ends were trimmed by 1 base and 1 base, with 10 bases remaining between them. CDR1 and CDR2 (germline): LGHNA, YNFKEQ. The CDR3 totals 15 residues. CDR3 sequence (DNA): TGTGCCAGCAGCCAAGTTGCGACTCCGAACACTGAAGCTTTCTTT. Translating gives CASSQVATPNTEAFF.

The J gene is TRBJ2-2, the V gene TRBV29-1, with 7 bases aligning to TRBD1. The V gene end was trimmed by 7 bases and the J gene end by 6 bases; junction bases not matched to a gene: 8. Germline V gene sequence: CDR1 SQVTM, CDR2 ANQGSEA. This CDR3 spans 13 amino acids. CDR3 DNA: TGCAGCGCGGGGACAGTAATCCCCGGGGAGCTGTTTTTT. Protein: CSAGTVIPGELFF.

The CDR3 nucleotides read TGTGCCAGCAGCGTAGAGGAAGGGGACGAGCAGTACTTC. Protein sequence: CASSVEEGDEQYF. This chain joins TRBV9 and TRBJ2-7; D may be TRBD1 (5 bases). CDR1 and CDR2 from the germline V gene are SGDLS and YYNGEE. This CDR3 is 13 amino acids long. The V end was cut by 0 bases, the J end by 5 bases, with 9 bases between.

V and J are TRBV7-9 and TRBJ1-1, with D perhaps TRBD1 (5 bases). This CDR3 has 12 residues. Trimming stripped 1 base from V and 6 bases from J, with 6 bases between. Germline V gene data show CDR1 as SEHNR and CDR2 as FQNEAQ (reference sequence). CDR3 in DNA: TGTGCCAGCAGCTTAGGGACATCTGAAGCTTTCTTT. Amino acid sequence: CASSLGTSEAFF. Combining the CDR3 with reference TRBV7-9 and TRBJ1-1 gives the whole variable domain DTGVSQNPRHKITKRGQNVTFRCDPISEHNRLYWYRQTLGQGPEFLTYFQNEAQLEKSRLLSDRFSAERPKGSFSTLEIQRTEQGDSAMYLCASSLGTSEAFFGQGTRLTVV.

The chain is built from TRBV29-1 and TRBJ2-1; unclear D gene. Trimming took 6 bases from V and 2 from J, leaving 8 bases between them. Germline CDR1 and CDR2: SQVTM and ANQGSEA. The length of the CDR3 is 12 residues. Here the CDR3 DNA reads TGCAGCGTAAACAGAGCCTACAATGAGCAGTTCTTC. This gives the protein CSVNRAYNEQFF.

The J gene is TRBJ2-2, the V gene TRBV5-4, with D possibly matching TRBD1 (7 bases). This CDR3 has 16 amino acids. The V gene's germline CDR1 is SGHNT and CDR2 YYREEE (reference sequence). With 6 bases removed from V and 3 bases from J, the gap between germline ends came to 18 bases. This CDR3 is CASTSRTGGDTGELFF. In DNA form, the CDR3 reads TGTGCCAGCACTTCTCGGACAGGAGGGGACACCGGGGAGCTGTTTTTT. The entire variable domain, with the rest obtained from reference TRBV5-4 and TRBJ2-2, is as follows: ETGVTQSPTHLIKTRGQQVTLRCSSQSGHNTVSWYQQALGQGPQFIFQYYREEENGRGNFPPRFSGLQFPNYSSELNVNALELDDSALYLCASTSRTGGDTGELFFGEGSRLTVL.

The chain joins TRBV23-1 to TRBJ2-5; D perhaps matches TRBD1 (5 bases). TRBV23-1 is an open reading frame whose function is uncertain. V lost 0 bases and J lost 3, with 11 bases in between. The CDR3 loop spans 15 amino acids. For the CDR3, the DNA is TGCGCCAGCAGTCAATCGGAAGGGGTTGAAGAGACCCAGTACTTC. Translation gives CASSQSEGVEETQYF.

This chain links TRBV6-1 with TRBJ1-1; 9 positions agree with TRBD1. This CDR3 is 15 amino acids long. V dropped 7 bases and J dropped 7; count of bases not matched to a gene: 13. The germline CDR1 and CDR2 sequences are MNHNS and SASEGT. The DNA for the CDR3 is TGTGCCAGCATCTCGAGGACAGGGGATTTACGTGAAGCTTTCTTT. This translates into CASISRTGDLREAFF.

This sequence joins TRBV6-1 and TRBJ2-5; 9 bases are shared with TRBD1. J gave up 5 bases and V 4 bases, and 2 bases lay outside the gene matches. Germline CDR1 is MNHNS and CDR2 is SASEGT. This CDR3 is 13 amino acids long. The CDR3 DNA follows: TGTGCCAGCAGTGGGGACAGGGTCGAGACCCAGTACTTC. Amino acids: CASSGDRVETQYF.

This clone showed up just once. The gene calls are TRBV28 and TRBJ2-7; tentative D call: TRBD1 (6 bases). Looked up from germline, CDR1 is MDHEN and CDR2 is SYDVKM. This CDR3 region has 13 residues. V lost 8 bases to trimming and J lost 0 bases, with 11 bases between them. This CDR3 is CASAGGGSYEQYF. DNA of the CDR3: TGTGCCAGCGCTGGGGGCGGCTCCTACGAGCAGTACTTC.

The V and J genes are TRBV2 and TRBJ2-5; D not certain. The V and J ends lost 1 base and 3 bases respectively, with 6 bases between them. Germline CDR1 is SNHLY and CDR2 is FYNNEI. The CDR3 spans 13 residues. CDR3 residues: CASSEVQEETQYF. The CDR3 DNA reads as TGTGCCAGCAGTGAAGTCCAGGAAGAGACCCAGTACTTC.

This clone has just one count. CDR3 in amino acids: CASSLALGGSSYEQYF. The DNA for the CDR3 is TGTGCCAGCAGCTTAGCTCTGGGAGGGTCCTCCTACGAGCAGTACTTC. The chain joins TRBV7-2 to TRBJ2-7; 7 bases align to TRBD2. CDR1 is SGHTA and CDR2 is FQGNSA in the germline V gene. This CDR3 has 16 amino acids. Trimming took 0 bases from V and 0 from J; bases not matched to a gene: 5. Based on the CDR3 plus reference TRBV7-2 and TRBJ2-7, the full variable domain is GAGVSQSPSNKVTEKGKDVELRCDPISGHTALYWYRQSLGQGLEFLIYFQGNSAPDKSGLPSDRFSAERTGGSVSTLTIQRTQQEDSAVYLCASSLALGGSSYEQYFGPGTRLTVT.

The V call is TRBV7-9, the J call TRBJ1-2; a weak D match, TRBD1 (5 bases). Germline CDR1 and CDR2: SEHNR and FQNEAQ (reference sequence). This CDR3 contains 14 residues. The V end was cut by 0 bases, the J end by 8 bases, with 13 bases between. The CDR3 spells CASSLAGLTEGYTF. The DNA for the CDR3 is TGTGCCAGCAGCTTAGCGGGACTCACGGAAGGCTACACCTTC.

This clone came up once. The DNA for the CDR3 is TGTGCCAGCATGATCTTCGAGGGCTATGGCTACACCTTC. It codes for CASMIFEGYGYTF. The chain carries TRBV28 and TRBJ1-2; D gene unclear. The CDR3 totals 13 residues. Trimming stripped 7 bases from V and 4 bases from J, with 13 bases between. CDR1 is MDHEN, CDR2 SYDVKM, per germline.

The genes are TRBV19 and TRBJ2-2; 8 nucleotides match TRBD1. The germline V gene has CDR1 LNHDA and CDR2 SQIVND (reference sequence). The trim removed 0 bases at V and 4 bases at J, leaving 1 base unmatched. The CDR3 is made up of 15 amino acids. For the CDR3, the DNA is TGTGCCAGTAGTATAGATGGACAGGGCACCGGGGAGCTGTTTTTT. Protein: CASSIDGQGTGELFF. Complete variable domain (other parts from reference TRBV19 and TRBJ2-2): DGGITQSPKYLFRKEGQNVTLSCEQNLNHDAMYWYRQDPGQGLRLIYYSQIVNDFQKGDIAEGYSVSREKKESFPLTVTSAQKNPTAFYLCASSIDGQGTGELFFGEGSRLTVL.

The chain recombines TRBV28 with TRBJ1-5; 7 nucleotides align to TRBD1. The CDR3 has 15 amino acids. Germline V lookup: CDR1 MDHEN, CDR2 SYDVKM. J was trimmed by 4 bases and V by 5 bases; bases with no gene match: 8. CDR3 bases: TGTGCCAGCAGTACCAGGGGGTTTGGTAATCAGCCCCAGCATTTT. This encodes CASSTRGFGNQPQHF.

The chain has TRBV5-6 and TRBJ2-2; 7 bases agree with TRBD1. Losses at the gene ends were 4 bases for V and 6 bases for J; bases not matched to a gene: 6. The CDR3 runs 14 residues. CDR1 and CDR2 (germline): SGHDT, YYEEEE. CDR3 coding DNA: TGTGCCAGCAGCGAGACAGGGTATGCCGGGGAGCTGTTTTTT. This gives the protein CASSETGYAGELFF.

The chain is built from TRBV11-3 and TRBJ2-5; a weak D match, TRBD2 (5 bases). Germline CDR1 and CDR2: SGHNT and YENEEA. The V end lost 0 bases, the J end lost 2 bases, and 10 bases lay between the germline ends. The CDR3 loop spans 15 amino acids. CDR3 coding DNA: TGTGCCAGCAGCTTAGACGGCGGGTCTCAAGAGACCCAGTACTTC. Its protein is CASSLDGGSQETQYF.

The rearrangement uses TRBV6-4 and TRBJ2-3, with TRBD1 identical over 8 bases. Germline V gene sequence: CDR1 MRHNA, CDR2 SNTAGT. V lost 3 bases, J lost 4 bases, and 6 bases stayed unmatched. This CDR3 is 15 amino acids long. The CDR3 nucleotides are TGTGCCAGCAGTGATGCAGGGGGCGCGGCAGATACGCAGTATTTT. It specifies CASSDAGGAADTQYF.

This clone was seen a single time. The chain carries TRBV28 and TRBJ1-2; 7 bases agree with TRBD1. The length of the CDR3 is 12 residues. CDR1 is MDHEN and CDR2 is SYDVKM in the germline V gene. V shed 6 bases and J 4 bases; nucleotides not matched to a gene: 2. The DNA of the CDR3 is TGTGCCAGCAGACAGGGGCTCTATGGCTACACCTTC. This codes for CASRQGLYGYTF.

This chain links TRBV11-2 with TRBJ2-3; D ambiguous. The CDR3 is 14 residues long. Germline assignment: CDR1 SGHAT and CDR2 FQNNGV. Trimming pared 5 bases from V and 4 bases from J, leaving 13 bases between. CDR3 loop: CASSLLVFADTQYF. The CDR3, as DNA: TGTGCCAGCAGCCTCCTAGTTTTCGCAGATACGCAGTATTTT.

The chain has TRBV11-2 and TRBJ2-1; TRBD2 is a possible D gene (5 bases). Looked up from germline, CDR1 is SGHAT and CDR2 is FQNNGV. V was shortened by 5 bases and J by 8 bases, with 16 bases between the two germline ends. The CDR3 covers 14 residues. Written as DNA, the CDR3 is TGTGCCAGCAGCCCCCCGTGGGAGCGAGATGAGCAGTTCTTC. This gives the protein CASSPPWERDEQFF.

The chain joins TRBV19 to TRBJ2-7; maybe TRBD2 (6 bases). Trimming removed 9 bases from V and 5 bases from J, with 11 bases in between. Germline V CDR1 and CDR2: LNHDA, SQIVND (reference sequence). The CDR3 has 11 amino acids. The CDR3 region has the DNA TGTGCCAGGAGTGGGGAGGACGAGCAGTACTTC. Translated: CARSGEDEQYF.

The table lists this clone with a count of one. The chain links TRBV18 to TRBJ2-3, with TRBD2 as a possible D gene (6 bases). Trimming left V 6 bases short and J 2 bases short, with 12 bases between. The V gene's germline CDR1 is KGHSH and CDR2 LQKENI. CDR3 size: 14 residues. This CDR3 reads CASSPGTPTDTQYF. The CDR3 nucleotides are TGTGCCAGCTCTCCGGGGACTCCCACAGATACGCAGTATTTT.

The chain links TRBV27 to TRBJ2-2; 7 nucleotides align to TRBD2. V trimming: 6 bases; J trimming: 3 bases; junction bases outside the gene matches: 7. In germline, CDR1 is MNHEY, CDR2 SMNVEV (reference sequence). This CDR3 has 15 amino acids. The CDR3 nucleotides are TGTGCCAGCAGCCTTCTAGCGGAATACACCGGGGAGCTGTTTTTT. It codes for CASSLLAEYTGELFF.